This TCR beta chain appears in the sequencing data of a study of control samples from healthy donors and cancer patients (dated by TCRdb to 2018 to 2020). Taken from cysteine to phenylalanine, the CDR3 has 15 residues. The only DNA kept is the CDR3, 45 bases in frame from the first base. The germline V gene (reference sequence) supplies CDR1 LNHDA and CDR2 SQIVND. Turning to this clone: The clone's antigen remains unknown. Sequence at one end of the junction differs from germline and may be a read error.

Library method: the immunoSEQ multiplex PCR assay. The table was pulled from immuneACCESS by TCRdb, which kept in-frame rearrangements only. Such tables lose some clones; where checked, under half of the loss comes from unresolved V genes, and the rest has no known cause. A total of 100,000 to 150,000 clones appear in this sample, 75% to 95% of them only once. The ten most abundant clones make up around 7.9% of the sample. Sequencing was performed on blood. The origin of this receptor is a man aged 18 to 35 in good health. The V and J segments used are TRBV19 and TRBJ1-3, with a tentative D gene TRBD1 over 5 matching bases. The DNA reads as follows: TGTGCCAGTAGTGTAGACGGGGGAACTGGAAACACCATATATTTT. This codes for CASSVDGGTGNTIYF.